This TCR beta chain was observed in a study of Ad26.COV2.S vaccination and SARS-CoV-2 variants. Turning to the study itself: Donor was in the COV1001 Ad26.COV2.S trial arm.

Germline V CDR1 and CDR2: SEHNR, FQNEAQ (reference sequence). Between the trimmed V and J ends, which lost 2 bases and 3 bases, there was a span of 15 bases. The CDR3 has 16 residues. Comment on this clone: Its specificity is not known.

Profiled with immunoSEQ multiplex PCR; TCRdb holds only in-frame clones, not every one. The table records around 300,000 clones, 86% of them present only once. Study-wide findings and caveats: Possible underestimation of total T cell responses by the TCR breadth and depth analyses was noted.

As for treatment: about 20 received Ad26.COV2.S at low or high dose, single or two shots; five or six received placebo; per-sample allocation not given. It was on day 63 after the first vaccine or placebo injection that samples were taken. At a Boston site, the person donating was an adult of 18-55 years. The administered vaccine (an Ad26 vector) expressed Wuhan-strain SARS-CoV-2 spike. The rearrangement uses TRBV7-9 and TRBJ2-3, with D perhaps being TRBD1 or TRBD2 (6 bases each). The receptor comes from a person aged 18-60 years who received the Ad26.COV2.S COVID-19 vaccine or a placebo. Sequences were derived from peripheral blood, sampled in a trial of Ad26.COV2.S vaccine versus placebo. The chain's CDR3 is CASSLNLGGRTDTQYF. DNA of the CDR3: TGTGCCAGCAGCTTAAATTTGGGGGGCCGGACAGATACGCAGTATTTT.